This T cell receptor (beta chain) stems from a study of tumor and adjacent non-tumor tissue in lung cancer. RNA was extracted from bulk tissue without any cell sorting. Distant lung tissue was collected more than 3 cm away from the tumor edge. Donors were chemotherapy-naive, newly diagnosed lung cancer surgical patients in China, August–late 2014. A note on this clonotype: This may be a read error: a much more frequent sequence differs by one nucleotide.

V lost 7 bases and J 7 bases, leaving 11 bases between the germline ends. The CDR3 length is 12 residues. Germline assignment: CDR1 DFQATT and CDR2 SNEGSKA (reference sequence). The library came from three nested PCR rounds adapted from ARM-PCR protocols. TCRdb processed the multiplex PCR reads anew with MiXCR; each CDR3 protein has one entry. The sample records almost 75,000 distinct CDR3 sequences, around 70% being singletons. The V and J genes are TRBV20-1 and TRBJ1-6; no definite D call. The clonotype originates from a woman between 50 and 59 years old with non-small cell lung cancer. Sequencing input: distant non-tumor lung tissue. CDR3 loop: CSVRESNSPLHF. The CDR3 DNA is TGCAGTGTTAGGGAGTCGAATTCACCCCTCCACTTT.